This is a list of T cell receptor beta chains from one sample in a study of blood T cells in healthy people across ages. One entry per CDR3 protein, called by TCRdb with MiXCR from the 5' RACE reads. Seen here are under 1 million distinct CDR3 sequences, roughly 44% observed once, and the top ten hold around 21%. Material: blood. The receptor source for this set is a man aged 60 to 69 in good health. CDR3s include the opening cysteine and the closing phenylalanine or tryptophan. The D gene is left open where the match is weak. Some rows mark clone size as missing; the rest say once, few, many or name a class of expanded clone.

length: 15
size: few
D: .
J: TRBJ2-5
V: TRBV2
CDR3: CASRRTGGGRETQYF
DNA: TGTGCCAGCAGACGGACAGGTGGAGGGCGAGAGACCCAGTACTTC

length: 12
size: many
D: .
J: TRBJ2-3
V: TRBV4-3
CDR3: CASSQKPGTQYF
DNA: TGCGCCAGCAGCCAAAAACCCGGTACGCAGTATTTT

length: 19
size: .
D: TRBD2
J: TRBJ2-4
V: TRBV20-1
CDR3: CSAYKAGTSGGLAKNIQYF
DNA: TGCAGTGCTTACAAAGCCGGGACTAGCGGGGGGCTAGCCAAAAACATTCAGTACTTC

length: 17
size: few
D: TRBD1
J: TRBJ1-5
V: TRBV20-1
CDR3: CSASPGQGAYSNQPQHF
DNA: TGCAGTGCTAGTCCGGGACAGGGGGCGTATAGCAATCAGCCCCAGCATTTT

length: 13
size: .
D: TRBD2
J: TRBJ2-7
V: TRBV20-1
CDR3: CSASGGTHYEQYF
DNA: TGCAGTGCTAGCGGGGGGACCCACTACGAGCAGTACTTC

length: 16
size: few
D: TRBD1
J: TRBJ2-7
V: TRBV3-1
CDR3: CASSQVPGQQTYEQYF
DNA: TGTGCCAGCAGCCAAGTACCGGGACAGCAAACCTACGAGCAGTACTTC

length: 12
size: .
D: .
J: TRBJ1-2
V: TRBV3-1
CDR3: CASSGSNYGYTF
DNA: TGTGCCAGCAGCGGTTCTAACTATGGCTACACCTTC

length: 18
size: .
D: TRBD2
J: TRBJ2-7
V: TRBV4-1
CDR3: CASSQVGRASGDSYEQYF
DNA: TGCGCCAGCAGCCAAGTCGGTCGGGCTAGCGGGGATTCATACGAGCAGTACTTC

length: 13
size: few
D: TRBD1
J: TRBJ2-7
V: TRBV29-1
CDR3: CSVGAGGHYEQYF
DNA: TGCAGCGTTGGAGCAGGGGGCCACTACGAGCAGTACTTC

length: 15
size: .
D: .
J: TRBJ2-1
V: TRBV12-3/TRBV12-4
CDR3: CASSLDYGAYNEQFF
DNA: TGTGCCAGCAGTTTAGATTACGGTGCCTACAATGAGCAGTTCTTC

length: 14
size: few
D: TRBD1
J: TRBJ2-7
V: TRBV7-9
CDR3: CASSLAQGADEQYF
DNA: TGTGCCAGCAGCTTAGCTCAGGGGGCCGACGAGCAGTACTTC

length: 17
size: .
D: .
J: TRBJ2-3
V: TRBV28
CDR3: CASSFPGLGFSTDTQYF
DNA: TGTGCCAGCAGTTTTCCAGGCCTGGGGTTTAGCACAGATACGCAGTATTTT

length: 14
size: few
D: TRBD1
J: TRBJ2-7
V: TRBV7-9
CDR3: CASSLGDRVGEQYF
DNA: TGTGCCAGCAGCTTGGGGGACAGGGTCGGCGAGCAGTACTTC

length: 17
size: few
D: .
J: TRBJ2-3
V: TRBV10-3
CDR3: CAISAGQLGASTDTQYF
DNA: TGTGCCATCAGTGCAGGACAGTTGGGGGCGAGCACAGATACGCAGTATTTT

length: 15
size: .
D: .
J: TRBJ1-1
V: TRBV13
CDR3: CASSFSINTQAEAFF
DNA: TGTGCCAGCAGCTTTTCCATAAATACCCAGGCTGAAGCTTTCTTT

length: 15
size: few
D: .
J: TRBJ2-5
V: TRBV28
CDR3: CASSSPGAVDETQYF
DNA: TGTGCCAGCAGTTCCCCGGGGGCAGTTGATGAGACCCAGTACTTC

length: 15
size: few
D: TRBD2
J: TRBJ2-1
V: TRBV20-1
CDR3: CSASFALAGRVEQFF
DNA: TGCAGTGCTAGCTTCGCACTAGCGGGGCGGGTTGAGCAGTTCTTC

length: 13
size: .
D: .
J: TRBJ1-5
V: TRBV19
CDR3: CASSIGRNQPQHF
DNA: TGTGCCAGTAGTATAGGACGGAATCAGCCCCAGCATTTT

length: 17
size: .
D: .
J: TRBJ2-3
V: TRBV5-5
CDR3: CASRSFEQGRNTDTQYF
DNA: TGTGCCAGCAGATCCTTCGAGCAGGGTCGAAACACAGATACGCAGTATTTT

length: 16
size: few
D: TRBD1
J: TRBJ2-5
V: TRBV15
CDR3: CATRGQGTTLQETQYF
DNA: TGTGCCACCCGGGGACAGGGGACTACGTTACAAGAGACCCAGTACTTC

length: 14
size: .
D: .
J: TRBJ2-7
V: TRBV7-2
CDR3: CASSLWTETYEQYF
DNA: TGTGCCAGCAGCTTATGGACTGAAACCTACGAGCAGTACTTC

length: 16
size: .
D: .
J: TRBJ2-2
V: TRBV7-6
CDR3: CASSLEVGTDTGELFF
DNA: TGTGCCAGCAGCTTAGAGGTTGGGACCGACACCGGGGAGCTGTTTTTT

length: 14
size: .
D: .
J: TRBJ1-2
V: TRBV14
CDR3: CASSQDIRGRGYTF
DNA: TGTGCCAGCAGCCAAGATATCAGGGGACGTGGCTACACCTTC

length: 14
size: .
D: .
J: TRBJ2-7
V: TRBV29-1
CDR3: CSVEVGVPAYEQYF
DNA: TGCAGCGTTGAAGTGGGGGTTCCGGCCTACGAGCAGTACTTC

length: 14
size: .
D: TRBD1
J: TRBJ2-5
V: TRBV7-9
CDR3: CASSTGQDQETQYF
DNA: TGTGCCAGCAGCACTGGACAGGACCAAGAGACCCAGTACTTC

length: 13
size: .
D: .
J: TRBJ2-5
V: TRBV30
CDR3: CAWSLSAKETQYF
DNA: TGTGCCTGGAGTCTAAGCGCAAAAGAGACCCAGTACTTC

length: 17
size: .
D: .
J: TRBJ2-1
V: TRBV5-4
CDR3: CASSWFQGPSLYNEQFF
DNA: TGTGCCAGCAGCTGGTTTCAGGGGCCTTCTCTCTACAATGAGCAGTTCTTC

length: 13
size: .
D: TRBD1
J: TRBJ2-7
V: TRBV20-1
CDR3: CSAREGTVNEQYF
DNA: TGCAGTGCTAGAGAAGGGACAGTCAACGAGCAGTACTTC

length: 14
size: few
D: TRBD2
J: TRBJ2-5
V: TRBV7-9
CDR3: CAGGTSGVQETQYF
DNA: TGTGCCGGAGGGACTAGCGGGGTGCAAGAGACCCAGTACTTC

length: 13
size: .
D: .
J: TRBJ2-7
V: TRBV3-1
CDR3: CASSPDYSYEQYF
DNA: TGTGCCAGCAGCCCGGACTACTCCTACGAGCAGTACTTC

length: 15
size: .
D: TRBD1
J: TRBJ2-1
V: TRBV6-2/TRBV6-3
CDR3: CASNPGQGSYNEQFF
DNA: TGTGCCAGCAACCCGGGACAGGGCTCCTACAATGAGCAGTTCTTC

length: 15
size: .
D: .
J: TRBJ2-1
V: TRBV27
CDR3: CASSLGWSGNNEQFF
DNA: TGTGCCAGCAGTTTAGGTTGGTCAGGGAACAATGAGCAGTTCTTC

length: 16
size: few
D: TRBD2
J: TRBJ2-3
V: TRBV20-1
CDR3: CSASRTSGGPQDTQYF
DNA: TGCAGTGCTAGCCGGACTAGCGGGGGGCCCCAGGATACGCAGTATTTT

length: 15
size: .
D: .
J: TRBJ2-7
V: TRBV4-3
CDR3: CASSQHWAEVLEQYF
DNA: TGCGCCAGCAGCCAACACTGGGCGGAGGTGCTCGAGCAGTACTTC

length: 13
size: .
D: TRBD1
J: TRBJ2-5
V: TRBV20-1
CDR3: CSAMTGVGETQYF
DNA: TGCAGTGCTATGACAGGGGTCGGGGAGACCCAGTACTTC

length: 16
size: few
D: .
J: TRBJ1-1
V: TRBV10-3
CDR3: CAISRSTGGLNTEAFF
DNA: TGTGCCATCAGTAGATCCACGGGGGGACTGAACACTGAAGCTTTCTTT

length: 14
size: .
D: .
J: TRBJ1-1
V: TRBV4-1
CDR3: CASRPAIGNTEAFF
DNA: TGCGCCAGCAGACCAGCTATCGGGAACACTGAAGCTTTCTTT

length: 17
size: .
D: TRBD2
J: TRBJ2-1
V: TRBV3-1
CDR3: CASSRLTTSGKFNEQFF
DNA: TGTGCCAGCAGCCGACTTACGACTAGCGGCAAGTTCAATGAGCAGTTCTTC

length: 13
size: .
D: .
J: TRBJ2-1
V: TRBV5-1
CDR3: CANSPGALDLQFF
DNA: TGCGCCAACAGCCCCGGAGCCCTGGACCTGCAGTTCTTC

length: 13
size: few
D: .
J: TRBJ2-7
V: TRBV15
CDR3: CATSWGASYEQYF
DNA: TGTGCCACCAGCTGGGGTGCTTCCTACGAGCAGTACTTC

length: 13
size: .
D: .
J: TRBJ2-5
V: TRBV10-3
CDR3: CAISELVQETQYF
DNA: TGTGCCATCAGTGAGCTGGTGCAAGAGACCCAGTACTTC

length: 14
size: few
D: TRBD2
J: TRBJ2-5
V: TRBV20-1
CDR3: CSARPGLAGETQYF
DNA: TGCAGTGCTAGGCCGGGACTAGCGGGAGAGACCCAGTACTTC

length: 13
size: .
D: TRBD1
J: TRBJ2-5
V: TRBV10-3
CDR3: CAISRTGDETQYF
DNA: TGTGCCATAAGTCGGACAGGGGATGAGACCCAGTACTTC

length: 16
size: .
D: TRBD2
J: TRBJ2-3
V: TRBV6-5
CDR3: CASSYRLAGGLGTQYF
DNA: TGTGCCAGCAGTTACCGACTAGCGGGGGGGCTCGGTACGCAGTATTTT

length: 17
size: few
D: .
J: TRBJ1-1
V: TRBV4-3
CDR3: CASSQDIIRGMNTEAFF
DNA: TGCGCCAGCAGCCAAGATATAATTCGGGGCATGAACACTGAAGCTTTCTTT

length: 17
size: .
D: .
J: TRBJ2-1
V: TRBV10-3
CDR3: CAISGGFHKPPSNEQFF
DNA: TGTGCCATCAGTGGGGGATTCCACAAACCCCCCTCCAATGAGCAGTTCTTC

length: 14
size: .
D: TRBD2
J: TRBJ2-3
V: TRBV14
CDR3: CASSQVGTSDLPYF
DNA: TGTGCCAGCAGCCAAGTAGGGACTAGCGACCTCCCGTATTTT

length: 21
size: few
D: .
J: TRBJ2-4
V: TRBV10-1
CDR3: CASSNFSVRPKSGKAKNIQYF
DNA: TGCGCCAGCAGTAACTTCTCGGTTCGGCCGAAGAGCGGCAAAGCCAAAAACATTCAGTACTTC

length: 16
size: few
D: .
J: TRBJ2-1
V: TRBV9
CDR3: CASSVEGSTAYNEQFF
DNA: TGTGCCAGCAGCGTAGAAGGGTCTACGGCCTACAATGAGCAGTTCTTC

length: 15
size: many
D: .
J: TRBJ2-1
V: TRBV5-1
CDR3: CASSLASGSYNEQFF
DNA: TGTGCCAGCAGCTTAGCGAGCGGCTCCTACAATGAGCAGTTCTTC

length: 15
size: .
D: .
J: TRBJ1-1
V: TRBV9
CDR3: CASSTSGGMNTEAFF
DNA: TGTGCCAGCAGCACCAGTGGGGGCATGAACACTGAAGCTTTCTTT